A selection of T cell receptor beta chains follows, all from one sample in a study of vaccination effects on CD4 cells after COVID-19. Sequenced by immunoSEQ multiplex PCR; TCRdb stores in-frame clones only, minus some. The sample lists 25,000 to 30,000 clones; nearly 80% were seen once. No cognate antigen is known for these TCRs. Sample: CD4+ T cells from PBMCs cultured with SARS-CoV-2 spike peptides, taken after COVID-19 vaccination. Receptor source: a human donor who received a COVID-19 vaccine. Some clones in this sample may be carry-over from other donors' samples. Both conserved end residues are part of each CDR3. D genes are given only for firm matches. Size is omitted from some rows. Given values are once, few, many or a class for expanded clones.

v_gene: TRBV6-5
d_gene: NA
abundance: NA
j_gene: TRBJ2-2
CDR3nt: TGTGCCAGCAGTTATGTTCGGGAAGCCGGGGAGCTGTTTTTT
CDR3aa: CASSYVREAGELFF

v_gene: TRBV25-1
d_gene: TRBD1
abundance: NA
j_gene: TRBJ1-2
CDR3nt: TGTGCCAGCAGTGCCCGGACAGGGAGGGATGGCTACACCTTC
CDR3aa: CASSARTGRDGYTF

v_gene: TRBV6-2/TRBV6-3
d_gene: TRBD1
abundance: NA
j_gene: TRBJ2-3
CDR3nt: TGTGCCAGCAGTTACGGACAGGGGGCTCGCACAGATACGCAGTATTTT
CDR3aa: CASSYGQGARTDTQYF

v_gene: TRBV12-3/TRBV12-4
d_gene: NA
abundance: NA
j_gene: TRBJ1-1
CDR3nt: TGTGCCAGCAGTTCTAGGGCGGGCACTGAAGCTTTCTTT
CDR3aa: CASSSRAGTEAFF

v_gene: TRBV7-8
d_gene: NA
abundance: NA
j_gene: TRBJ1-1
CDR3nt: TGTGCCAGCAGCCCAGCGGGGAACACTGAAGCTTTCTTT
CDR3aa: CASSPAGNTEAFF

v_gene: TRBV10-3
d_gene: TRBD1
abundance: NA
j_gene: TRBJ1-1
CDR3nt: TGTGCCATCAGTGAGTCGACTGGCAGGGGGCGAGAGACTGAAGCTTTCTTT
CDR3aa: CAISESTGRGRETEAFF

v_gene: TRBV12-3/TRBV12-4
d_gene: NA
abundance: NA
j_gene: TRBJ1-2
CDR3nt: TGTGCCAGCAGTTCCTTGGTGGGAACTGGCTACACCTTC
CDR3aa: CASSSLVGTGYTF

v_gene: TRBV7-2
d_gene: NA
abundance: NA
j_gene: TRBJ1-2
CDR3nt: TGTGCCAGCAGCTCCAACGGACACCTAAGCACCTTC
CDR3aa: CASSSNGHLSTF

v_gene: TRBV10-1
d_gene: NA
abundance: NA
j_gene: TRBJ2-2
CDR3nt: TGCGCCAGCAGTGAGAGGCAGGGTACCGGGGAGCTGTTTTTT
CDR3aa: CASSERQGTGELFF

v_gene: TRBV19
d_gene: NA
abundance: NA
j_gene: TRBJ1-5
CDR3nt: TGTGCCAGTAGTTCCCAAACAGGGATTCAGCCCCAGCATTTT
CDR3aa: CASSSQTGIQPQHF

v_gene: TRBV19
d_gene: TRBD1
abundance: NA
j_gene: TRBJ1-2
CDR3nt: TGTGCCAGTAGTATGTCAGGGGGCCACTATGGCTACACCTTC
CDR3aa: CASSMSGGHYGYTF

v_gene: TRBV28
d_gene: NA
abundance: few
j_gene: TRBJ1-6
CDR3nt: TGTGCCAGCAGTTTAACTTTTAACCTTCGCTCTTCACCCCTCCACTTT
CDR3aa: CASSLTFNLRSSPLHF

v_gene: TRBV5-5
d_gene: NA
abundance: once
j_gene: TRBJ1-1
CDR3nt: TGTGCCAGCAGCATAGCCCGAGGGGGGGCCTCTGAAGCTTTCTTT
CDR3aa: CASSIARGGASEAFF

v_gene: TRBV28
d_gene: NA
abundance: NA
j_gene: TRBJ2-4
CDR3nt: TGTGCCAGCAGTTTATTCAGGGGGGAGACCAAAAACATTCAGTACTTC
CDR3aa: CASSLFRGETKNIQYF

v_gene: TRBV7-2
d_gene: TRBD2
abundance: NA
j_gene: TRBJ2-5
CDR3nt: TGTGCCAGCAGCTTACGACCTAGCGGGAGCAATTTAAGGGAGACCCAGTACTTC
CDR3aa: CASSLRPSGSNLRETQYF

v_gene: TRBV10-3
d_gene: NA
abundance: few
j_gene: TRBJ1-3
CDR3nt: TGTGCCATCAAAGCTGGGACGGCCTCTGGAAACACCATATATTTT
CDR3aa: CAIKAGTASGNTIYF

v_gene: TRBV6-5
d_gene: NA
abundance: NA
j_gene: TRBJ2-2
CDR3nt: TGTGCCAGCAGACCCTACACCGGGGAGCTGTTTTTT
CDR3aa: CASRPYTGELFF

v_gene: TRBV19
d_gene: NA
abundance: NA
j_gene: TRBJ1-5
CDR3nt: TGTGCCAGTACCGCGGACAGCTATAGCAATCAGCCCCAGCATTTT
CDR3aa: CASTADSYSNQPQHF

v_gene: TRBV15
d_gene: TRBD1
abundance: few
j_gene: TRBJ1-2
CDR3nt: TGTGCCACCAGCAGAGGGACAGGGGGGAGTTATGGCTACACCTTC
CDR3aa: CATSRGTGGSYGYTF

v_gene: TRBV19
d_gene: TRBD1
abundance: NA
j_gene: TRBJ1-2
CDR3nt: TGTGCCACGCACCCGGGACAGGGGGCGCGAAGCTATGGCTACACCTTC
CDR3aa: CATHPGQGARSYGYTF

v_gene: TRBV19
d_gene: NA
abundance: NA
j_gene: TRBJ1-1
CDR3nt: TGTGCCAGTAGTAAAATTGGGACACCGCTTACTATGAACACTGAAGCTTTCTTT
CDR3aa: CASSKIGTPLTMNTEAFF

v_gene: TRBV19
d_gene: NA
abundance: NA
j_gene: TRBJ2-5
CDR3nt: TGTGCCAGTAGTATATTCTCGGGGGGCGAGACCCAGTACTTC
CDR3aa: CASSIFSGGETQYF

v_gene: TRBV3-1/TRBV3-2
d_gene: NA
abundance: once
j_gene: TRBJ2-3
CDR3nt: TGTGCCAGCAGCCGGGTCGGGGCGGCAGATACGCAGTATTTT
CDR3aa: CASSRVGAADTQYF

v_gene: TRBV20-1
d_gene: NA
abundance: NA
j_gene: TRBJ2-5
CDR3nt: TGCAGTGCTTCGACCGGGACCCAGTACTTC
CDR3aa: CSASTGTQYF

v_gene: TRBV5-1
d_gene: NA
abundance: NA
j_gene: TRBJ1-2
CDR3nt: TGCGCCAGCAGTAGGGGCACCTTCGGGACTAACTATGGCTACACCTTC
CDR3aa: CASSRGTFGTNYGYTF

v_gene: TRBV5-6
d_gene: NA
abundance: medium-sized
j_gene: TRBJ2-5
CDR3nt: TGTGCCAGCAGCTTGATCGGGAAGGGGGAGCAAGAGACCCAGTACTTC
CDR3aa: CASSLIGKGEQETQYF

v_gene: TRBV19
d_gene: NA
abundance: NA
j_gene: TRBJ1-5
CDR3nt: TGTGCCAGTAGTCGCGTTGTCGGAGCGGGCAATCAGCCCCAGCATTTT
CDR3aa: CASSRVVGAGNQPQHF

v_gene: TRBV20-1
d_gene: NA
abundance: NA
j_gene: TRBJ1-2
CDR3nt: TGCAGTGCTGGTGAACAGGGCTACTATGGCTACACCTTC
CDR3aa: CSAGEQGYYGYTF

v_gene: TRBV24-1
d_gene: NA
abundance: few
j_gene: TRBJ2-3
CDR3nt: TGTGCCACCAGTGATGAGATGCCCCCAGATACGCAGTATTTT
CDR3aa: CATSDEMPPDTQYF

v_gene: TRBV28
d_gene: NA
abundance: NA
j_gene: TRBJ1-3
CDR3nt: TGTGCCAGCAGTGATAGCTCTGGAAACACCATATATTTT
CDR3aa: CASSDSSGNTIYF

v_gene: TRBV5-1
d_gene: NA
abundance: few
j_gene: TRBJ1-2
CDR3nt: TGCGCCAGCAGCATTGGGACAAATAACTATGGCTACACCTTC
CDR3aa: CASSIGTNNYGYTF

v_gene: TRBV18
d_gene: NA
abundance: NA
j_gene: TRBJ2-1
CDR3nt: TGTGCCAGCTCACCACGGGACAATGAGCAGTTCTTC
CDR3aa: CASSPRDNEQFF

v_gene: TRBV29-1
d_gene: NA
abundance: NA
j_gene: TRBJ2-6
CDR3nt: TGCAGCGTTGAAGAAGGGGCGAGGGGGGCCAACGTCCTGACTTTC
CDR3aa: CSVEEGARGANVLTF